This T cell receptor beta chain was recorded in a study of T cells in Graves' hyperthyroidism and ophthalmopathy (dated by TCRdb to about 2019). Some background on the complete study: Peripheral blood samples were taken at initial diagnosis, before any treatment was given. A discovery cohort of around 100 patients, about 40 with Graves' ophthalmopathy and more than 55 with stable Graves' hyperthyroidism, was used to find distinguishing TCR V-J signatures. Prospective prediction of ophthalmopathy was tested in an independent validation cohort consisting of 18 to 20 hyperthyroidism patients and about 17 patients who later progressed to ophthalmopathy. For training and testing, the 95 to 100 patients in the discovery cohort were randomly divided in a 7:3 ratio. In addition, the study compared T-cell repertoires in thyroid tissue and in blood from six Graves' hyperthyroidism patients. After sampling, hyperthyroidism patients received methimazole starting at 30 mg daily, and ophthalmopathy patients received high-dose intravenous methylprednisolone. According to the paper, TCR Vbeta CDR3 sequencing was carried out on 120 to 150 peripheral blood samples, which came from under 50 ophthalmopathy, 70 to 80 hyperthyroidism and about 17 progressor patients. What the authors observed across the whole study: In validation, the model predicted progression to ophthalmopathy with roughly 66% sensitivity and approximately 78% specificity, a median of around six months before onset. Blood samples also contained most of the expanded thyroid clonotypes (frequency above 0.001), which suggests that blood repertoires may reflect thyroid immune responses. In cross-validation, a model built on a 13 V-J signature told ophthalmopathy apart from stable hyperthyroidism with 87.88% sensitivity and around 83% specificity, and in testing the same model reached 80%/75%. No statistical method was used to fix the sample size in advance, and group allocation was not hidden from the investigators.

The TCR beta CDR3 regions were amplified from the RNA transcripts. The TCR CDR3 was subjected to a first round of RT-PCR using the HTBI primer set and the Qiagen OneStep RT-PCR kit. Libraries were constructed in a second round of multiplex PCR, after which size selection and purification were performed. The libraries were sequenced on an Illumina HiSeq2000 using paired-end 100 bp reads. On the authors' methods: Raw data were processed with SOAPnuke, discarding reads with adapters, uncalled bases, mean Phred below 15, or no exact constant-primer or identifier match. High-quality paired reads were merged using COPE v1.2.5, and each unique nucleotide sequence was defined as a clonotype. MiTCR v1.1 was used to align clonotypes to the IMGT TRBV, TRBD and TRBJ reference segments. Analysis was restricted to V-J combinations with a frequency above 0.0001, which covered roughly 99% of repertoires. A TCS score was defined as the ratio of F50 (clonal expansion) to E x V (chaos), with BLOSUM62-based TCRdist applied between CDR3 peptides within each V-J. Welch's t-statistics and random forest reduced roughly 530 V-J features to roughly 13, which were used in a naive Bayes classifier (R e1071). The Morisita-Horn index was used to measure how similar the thyroid and blood repertoires were. The public reads were reprocessed in TCRdb via fastp at Q25 and MiXCR, keeping in-frame beta chains. Rows with a matching CDR3 protein are joined into one entry that keeps the most common DNA and genes. In this record, the V and J calls reflect TCRdb's handling and not the investigators' own analysis. The sample table records 640,000 or so distinct CDR3 sequences; roughly 14% of these occur just once. The ten top clones hold around 4% of the sample.

Moderately to severely active disease, a Clinical Activity Score of at least 3, a NOSPECS grade of at least 4, and a duration under 3 months were present in ophthalmopathy patients. Patients with uncontrolled infections, other autoimmune diseases, pregnancy or lactation were excluded. Diagnoses were established on the basis of clinical symptoms, serum thyroxine and TRAb, thyroid ultrasound, and orbital computed tomography. PBMCs were separated from roughly 10 ml of fresh peripheral blood using Ficoll-Paque density gradient centrifugation. Total RNA was extracted using Trizol reagent, and RNA quality was assessed on an Agilent 2100 Bioanalyzer. This clonotype was observed many times. Its cognate antigen has yet to be identified. Base qualities are not recorded, but no much larger clone differs from it by a single base. The CDR3 starts with the cysteine, ends with the phenylalanine, and has 15 residues. The read is trimmed to its CDR3 DNA, 45 bases read in frame from base 1. V gives up 3 bases and J gives up 2 bases, and the segment between their germline ends measures 15 bases. The germline V gene provides CDR1 SGHDT and CDR2 YYEEEE.

Sequencing was carried out using blood. This sequence uses TRBV5-6 and TRBJ2-7; the D gene cannot be resolved reliably. The clonotype comes from a middle-aged woman with Graves' ophthalmopathy. The DNA is as follows: TGTGCCAGCAGCTCGAGGAGTGGGTTCGCCTACGAGCAGTACTTC. Its protein product is CASSSRSGFAYEQYF.